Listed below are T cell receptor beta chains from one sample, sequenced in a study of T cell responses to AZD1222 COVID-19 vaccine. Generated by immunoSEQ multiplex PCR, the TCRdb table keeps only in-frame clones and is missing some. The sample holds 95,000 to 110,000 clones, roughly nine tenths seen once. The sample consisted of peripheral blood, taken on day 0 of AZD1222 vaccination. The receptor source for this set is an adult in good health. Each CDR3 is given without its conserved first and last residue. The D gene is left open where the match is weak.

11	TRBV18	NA	ASSPSENQPQH
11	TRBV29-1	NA	SVEQTSDYEQY
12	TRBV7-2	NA	ASSQPYYNSPLH
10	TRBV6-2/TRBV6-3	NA	ASSYSTGELF
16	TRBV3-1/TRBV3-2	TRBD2	ASSLPNGGRASTDTQY
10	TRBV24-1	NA	ATSETTGELF
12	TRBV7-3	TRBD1	ASSLGGQGTGYT
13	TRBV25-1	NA	ASSADRGGVGTQY
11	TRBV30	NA	AWKESLNTEAF
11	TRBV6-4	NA	ASSTELNTEAF
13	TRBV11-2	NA	ASSTVGGPYNEQF
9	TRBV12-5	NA	ASGPSEEAF
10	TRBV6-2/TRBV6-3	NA	ASSWGLNIQY
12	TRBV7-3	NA	ASSPLGVADTQY
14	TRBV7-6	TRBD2	ASSPRGAGGPETQY
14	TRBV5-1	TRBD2	ASSPTAGTSTDTQY
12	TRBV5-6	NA	ASSGLASNTEAF
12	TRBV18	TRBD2	ASSPQWGGDEQF
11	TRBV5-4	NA	ASSLKEGWGYT
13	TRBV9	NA	ASSVVEGVGTEAF
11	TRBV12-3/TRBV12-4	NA	ASSRTGYQPQH